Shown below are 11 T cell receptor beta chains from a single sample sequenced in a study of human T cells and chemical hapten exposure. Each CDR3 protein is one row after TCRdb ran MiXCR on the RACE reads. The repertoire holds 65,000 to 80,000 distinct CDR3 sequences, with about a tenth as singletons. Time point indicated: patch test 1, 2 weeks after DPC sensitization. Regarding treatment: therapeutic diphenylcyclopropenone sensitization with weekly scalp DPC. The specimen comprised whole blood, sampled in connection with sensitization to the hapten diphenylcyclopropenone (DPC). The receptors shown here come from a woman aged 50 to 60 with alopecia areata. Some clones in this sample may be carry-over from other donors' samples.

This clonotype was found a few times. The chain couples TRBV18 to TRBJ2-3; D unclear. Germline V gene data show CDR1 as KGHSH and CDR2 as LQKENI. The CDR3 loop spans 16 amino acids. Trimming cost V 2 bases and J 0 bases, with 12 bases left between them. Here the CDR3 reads CASSPGPDPSTDTQYF. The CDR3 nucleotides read TGTGCCAGCTCACCAGGGCCAGATCCTAGCACAGATACGCAGTATTTT.

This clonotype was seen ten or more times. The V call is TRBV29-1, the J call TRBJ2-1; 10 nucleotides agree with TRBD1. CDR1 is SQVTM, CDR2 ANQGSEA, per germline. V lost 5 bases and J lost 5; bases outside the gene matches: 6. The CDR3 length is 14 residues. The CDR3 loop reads CSVLRDRGNNEQFF. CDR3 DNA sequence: TGCAGCGTTCTCCGGGACAGGGGTAACAATGAGCAGTTCTTC.

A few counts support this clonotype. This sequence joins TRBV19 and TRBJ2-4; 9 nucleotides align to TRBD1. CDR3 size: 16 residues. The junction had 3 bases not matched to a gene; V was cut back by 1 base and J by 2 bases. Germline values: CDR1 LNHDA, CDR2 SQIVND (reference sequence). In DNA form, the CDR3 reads TGTGCCAGTAGTATAGCGGGACAGGGCCCCAAAAACATTCAGTACTTC. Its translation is CASSIAGQGPKNIQYF.

CDR3 in amino acids: CASSPPGPSSGNTIYF. The CDR3 DNA reads as TGTGCCAGCAGCCCCCCGGGACCCTCCTCTGGAAACACCATATATTTT. The rearrangement links TRBV5-6 to TRBJ1-3, with TRBD1 as a possible D gene (5 bases). The germline V gene encodes CDR1 SGHDT and CDR2 YYEEEE. The V gene lost 4 bases and the J gene lost 0 bases, with 14 bases spanning the gap. The CDR3 loop spans 16 amino acids.

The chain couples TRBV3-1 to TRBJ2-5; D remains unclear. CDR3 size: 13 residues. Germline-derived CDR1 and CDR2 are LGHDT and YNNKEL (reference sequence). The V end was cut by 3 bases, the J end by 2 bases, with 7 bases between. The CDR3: CASSQEGQETQYF. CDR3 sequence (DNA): TGTGCCAGCAGCCAGGAAGGGCAAGAGACCCAGTACTTC.

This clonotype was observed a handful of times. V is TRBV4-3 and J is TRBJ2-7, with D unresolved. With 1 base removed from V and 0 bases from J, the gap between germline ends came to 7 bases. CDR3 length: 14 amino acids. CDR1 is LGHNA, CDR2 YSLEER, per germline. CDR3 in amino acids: CASSQAPDSYEQYF. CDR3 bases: TGCGCCAGCAGCCAAGCTCCCGACTCCTACGAGCAGTACTTC.

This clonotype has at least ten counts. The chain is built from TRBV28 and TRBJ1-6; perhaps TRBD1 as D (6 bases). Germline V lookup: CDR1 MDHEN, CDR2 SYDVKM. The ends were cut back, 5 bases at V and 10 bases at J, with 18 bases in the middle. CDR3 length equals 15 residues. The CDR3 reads CASSLDGQKRSPLHF. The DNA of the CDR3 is TGTGCCAGCAGTCTTGACGGACAGAAAAGGTCACCCCTCCACTTT.

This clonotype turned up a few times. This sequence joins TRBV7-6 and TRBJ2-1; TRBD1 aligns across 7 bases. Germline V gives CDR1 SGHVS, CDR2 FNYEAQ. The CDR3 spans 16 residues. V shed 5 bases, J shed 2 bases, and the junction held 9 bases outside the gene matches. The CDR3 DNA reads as TGTGCCAGCAGCCCCCGACAGGGTCGGGCCTACAATGAGCAGTTCTTC. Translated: CASSPRQGRAYNEQFF.

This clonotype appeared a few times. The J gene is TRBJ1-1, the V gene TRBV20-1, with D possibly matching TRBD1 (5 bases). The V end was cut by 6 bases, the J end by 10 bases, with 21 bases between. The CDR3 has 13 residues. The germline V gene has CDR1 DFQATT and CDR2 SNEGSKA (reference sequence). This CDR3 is CSACPSGPFRAFF. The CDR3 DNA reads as TGCAGTGCCTGCCCCTCGGGGCCGTTTAGAGCTTTCTTT.

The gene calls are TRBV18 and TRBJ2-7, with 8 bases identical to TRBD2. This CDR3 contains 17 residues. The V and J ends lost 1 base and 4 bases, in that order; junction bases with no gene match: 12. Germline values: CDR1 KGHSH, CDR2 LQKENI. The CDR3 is CASSPRPGGPSGYEQYF. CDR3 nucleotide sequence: TGTGCCAGCTCACCACGCCCGGGAGGGCCCTCGGGGTACGAGCAGTACTTC.

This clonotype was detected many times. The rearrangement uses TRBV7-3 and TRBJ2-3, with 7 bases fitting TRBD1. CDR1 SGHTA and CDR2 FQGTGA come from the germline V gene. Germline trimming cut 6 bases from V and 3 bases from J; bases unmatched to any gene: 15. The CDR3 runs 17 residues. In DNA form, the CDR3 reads TGTGCCAGCAGGAGAACGATCAGGGGGAAGTTGACAGATACGCAGTATTTT. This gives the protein CASRRTIRGKLTDTQYF.